This TCR beta chain stems from a study of T cells after yellow fever vaccination (dated by TCRdb to between 2018 and 2020). Notes on the research overall: Libraries from fractions with low cell numbers were prepared with the SMART-Seq v4 Ultra Low Input RNA kit. To follow T-cell clones before and after primary and booster YFV17D yellow fever vaccination, bulk TCR alpha and beta repertoires were sequenced over time. The cohort comprised two healthy male donors, one aged 18 to 29 and one aged 30 to 40 years. Bulk PBMC replicates and cell subsets were isolated from blood drawn at multiple timepoints before and after both primary and secondary immunization.

TCR cDNA was synthesized by 5'RACE template switching, through which a universal primer site and unique molecular identifiers were introduced. Priming for cDNA synthesis came from both the TCR alpha and TCR beta constant segments. Library amplification used two PCR steps, and the second PCR step added sample barcodes and sequencing adapters. Sequencing of the libraries was done on either Illumina HiSeq 2500 (2x100 bp) or NovaSeq (2x150 bp). Concerning the study's data processing: MIGEC was used to demultiplex reads and collapse the reads into UMI consensus sequences, and MiXCR was used for V(D)J alignment. Vaccine-responding clonotypes were defined with edgeR using replicate PBMC samples, requiring FDR below 0.01 and a log2 fold change above 5 up to day 15. Bulk clonotypes were assigned CD4 or CD8 identity according to which sequenced CD4 or CD8 repertoire held them at higher abundance. TCRdb reworked the public reads: Q25 trimming with fastp, MiXCR clone assembly, productive beta chains retained. Merged by CDR3 protein, the rows form single entries marked with the most common genes and DNA. These V and J calls are TCRdb output, not the study's own analysis. The sample has 450,000 to 550,000 distinct CDR3 sequences on record, roughly a fifth of them singletons. The biggest ten clones account for 13% to 15% of the sample.

The CDR3 numbers 14 residues from cysteine through phenylalanine. Here the CDR3 DNA is all that survives: 42 bases in frame from base 1. Here V drops 6 bases and J drops 9 bases, and the junction holds 9 bases not matched to any gene. Results and caveats for the whole study, not just this receptor: A small share of clonotypes was detected in both CD4 and CD8 compartments, with the overlap likely arising from convergent recombination. Most clones expanded after primary vaccination were re-detected after the booster (almost 97% of CD4 and about 88% of CD8), suggesting broad memory maintenance. Only a couple of donors were included in the study, so the extent to which the findings can be generalized is limited. FACS-sorted repertoires could contain abundant contaminating clonotypes from the bulk population, so computational filtering was required. The secondary T-cell response was found to be weaker but faster than the primary response, with a peak reached on day 5 rather than on day 15.

What the treatment or condition label conveys for this sample: live attenuated yellow fever vaccine strain. At every blood-draw timepoint, two biological replicates of bulk PBMCs were collected. PBMCs were isolated from peripheral blood using a standard Ficoll-Paque protocol. TriZol was used to extract RNA from bulk PBMCs, from CD4 and CD8 fractions, and from dextramer-positive and dextramer-negative fractions. Comment on this clonotype: What this receptor recognizes is not known. No base quality information exists; no much larger clone differs at one position.

Sequences were derived from PBMCs, sampled 15 days after the yellow fever booster vaccination. The source of this sequence is a man in his thirties or forties who received the YFV17D yellow fever vaccine. The V gene is TRBV12-3 or TRBV12-4 and the J gene is TRBJ2-1, and TRBD2 aligns with 9 junction nucleotides. The CDR3 has the sequence CASRIAGAFGEQFF. The DNA sequence is as follows: TGTGCCAGCAGAATAGCGGGGGCGTTCGGTGAGCAGTTCTTC.